Listed below are T cell receptor beta chains from one sample, sequenced in a study of CD8 T cell repertoires and HIV-1 epitope variants. Here immunoSEQ multiplex PCR was the method, and the copy in TCRdb shows in-frame clones only, minus some. The sample consists of about 90,000 clones, around 75% of them appearing once. Sequencing was performed on uncultured baseline CD8+ T cells from peripheral blood mononuclear cells (PBMCs). Receptors were obtained from a male donor with HIV. The CDR3 runs from the conserved cysteine through the conserved F or W. D genes are given only for firm matches. The size entry is marked missing in some rows and otherwise reads once, few, many or a size class.

DNA: TGTGCCAGCAGCTTGCGGGGACTAACTTTCACAGATACGCAGTATTTT
CDR3: CASSLRGLTFTDTQYF
D: TRBD2
size: .
V: TRBV5-6
J: TRBJ2-3

DNA: TGCGCCAGCAGCCAAGAGGGGCTGCACAATCAGCCCCAGCATTTT
CDR3: CASSQEGLHNQPQHF
D: .
size: .
V: TRBV4-1
J: TRBJ1-5

DNA: TGTGCCAGCAGACCACAGGGAATTAACTATGGCTACACCTTC
CDR3: CASRPQGINYGYTF
D: .
size: .
V: TRBV14
J: TRBJ1-2

DNA: TGTGCCAGCAGCTTGGGCAGGGAAAGCAATGAGCAGTTCTTC
CDR3: CASSLGRESNEQFF
D: .
size: .
V: TRBV5-6
J: TRBJ2-1

DNA: TGTGCCAGCAGCAAACGGGACAGGGAGGGCCCTGAAGCTTTCTTT
CDR3: CASSKRDREGPEAFF
D: TRBD1
size: .
V: TRBV7-8
J: TRBJ1-1

DNA: TGTGCCAGCAGATCCGGGACAGGGGTGGATGAGCAGTTCTTC
CDR3: CASRSGTGVDEQFF
D: TRBD1
size: .
V: TRBV27
J: TRBJ2-1

DNA: TGTGCCAGCAGTTCGAACAGGGGGTTCCCGCAGTATTTT
CDR3: CASSSNRGFPQYF
D: TRBD1
size: .
V: TRBV7-9
J: TRBJ2-3

DNA: TGTGCCAGCTCACCATTGATTCAGGGAGAGGGCATGAACACTGAAGCTTTCTTT
CDR3: CASSPLIQGEGMNTEAFF
D: .
size: .
V: TRBV18
J: TRBJ1-1

DNA: TGTGCCAGCAGTGGTGAGGACGGGGGGTTCGGCTACACCTTC
CDR3: CASSGEDGGFGYTF
D: .
size: .
V: TRBV2
J: TRBJ1-2

DNA: TGTGCCTGGAGTGTTCCCGGACAGGGGGCTCAGCCCCAGCATTTT
CDR3: CAWSVPGQGAQPQHF
D: TRBD1
size: .
V: TRBV30
J: TRBJ1-5

DNA: TGTGCCAGCAGCCCAGCTGGACAGCGGGGGGGCCGCAATGAGCAGTTCTTC
CDR3: CASSPAGQRGGRNEQFF
D: TRBD2
size: .
V: TRBV7-9
J: TRBJ2-1

DNA: TGTGCCAGCAGTTTCGGAGGGGGTTATGGCTACACCTTC
CDR3: CASSFGGGYGYTF
D: .
size: few
V: TRBV28
J: TRBJ1-2

DNA: TGTGCCAGCAGTTTCCCAGGGGGTGGCTACACCTTC
CDR3: CASSFPGGGYTF
D: TRBD1
size: .
V: TRBV27
J: TRBJ1-2

DNA: TGTGCCAGCAGCCGCCGACTAGCGGGAGATGAGGATACGCAGTATTTT
CDR3: CASSRRLAGDEDTQYF
D: TRBD2
size: .
V: TRBV25-1
J: TRBJ2-3

DNA: TGTGCCAGCAGCTCCCTCGGCGGGACTAGCGGGATTGGCACCGGGGAGCTGTTTTTT
CDR3: CASSSLGGTSGIGTGELFF
D: TRBD2
size: .
V: TRBV7-6
J: TRBJ2-2

DNA: TGCGCCAGCAGCCACGACAGGGAATCTTTTCCACCCCTCCACTTT
CDR3: CASSHDRESFPPLHF
D: TRBD1
size: once
V: TRBV4-1
J: TRBJ1-6

DNA: TGCAGCGCGGACAGTAATGAAAAACTGTTTTTT
CDR3: CSADSNEKLFF
D: .
size: .
V: TRBV29-1
J: TRBJ1-4

DNA: TGTGCCAGCAGCTCCATGGGACAGAACACCGGGGAGCTGTTTTTT
CDR3: CASSSMGQNTGELFF
D: .
size: .
V: TRBV7-9
J: TRBJ2-2

DNA: TGTGCCAGCAGTTTCGGAGAAGAGACCCAGTACTTC
CDR3: CASSFGEETQYF
D: .
size: .
V: TRBV28
J: TRBJ2-5

DNA: TGTGCCAGCAGTCGGAACAGGGGTTCCTATGGCTACACCTTC
CDR3: CASSRNRGSYGYTF
D: TRBD1
size: .
V: TRBV28
J: TRBJ1-2

DNA: TGTGCCAGTACCACGACCACCCGAGAAAAACTGTTTTTT
CDR3: CASTTTTREKLFF
D: .
size: .
V: TRBV19
J: TRBJ1-4

DNA: TGTGCCAGCAGCTCCCTAAAGGGACTAGCCGAGCAGTACTTC
CDR3: CASSSLKGLAEQYF
D: TRBD2
size: .
V: TRBV11-2
J: TRBJ2-7

DNA: TGCGCCAGCAGCCTAGGGGTCGGGAACACTGAAGCTTTCTTT
CDR3: CASSLGVGNTEAFF
D: .
size: .
V: TRBV5-1
J: TRBJ1-1

DNA: TGTGCCAGCAGCTTAAAGCGTGGCAGGGGTAACTATGGCTACACCTTC
CDR3: CASSLKRGRGNYGYTF
D: .
size: .
V: TRBV7-8
J: TRBJ1-2

DNA: TGTGCCAGCAGTTGGCAGGGGAGGGCTAGCAATCAGCCCCAGCATTTT
CDR3: CASSWQGRASNQPQHF
D: .
size: .
V: TRBV28
J: TRBJ1-5

DNA: TGTGCCAGCAGCTTGACAGGGAGCTCCTACAATGAGCAGTTCTTC
CDR3: CASSLTGSSYNEQFF
D: TRBD1
size: .
V: TRBV7-2
J: TRBJ2-1

DNA: TGTGCCAGTAGTATAAGCCCGGATCTGGAGCAGTTCTTC
CDR3: CASSISPDLEQFF
D: .
size: .
V: TRBV19
J: TRBJ2-1

DNA: TGTGCCAGCTTTGGGGGTAGCTCTGGGGCCAACGTCCTGACTTTC
CDR3: CASFGGSSGANVLTF
D: .
size: .
V: TRBV28
J: TRBJ2-6

DNA: TGTGCCAGCTCTCGGACTAGCGGGACCACAGATACGCAGTATTTT
CDR3: CASSRTSGTTDTQYF
D: TRBD2
size: once
V: TRBV18
J: TRBJ2-3

DNA: TGTGCCAGCAGTAAAGGGGGCGGTCGGGAGACCCAGTACTTC
CDR3: CASSKGGGRETQYF
D: TRBD1
size: once
V: TRBV11-2
J: TRBJ2-5

DNA: TGTGCCAGCAGTACCCCCGGTAGACAGCTTTTCTTT
CDR3: CASSTPGRQLFF
D: .
size: .
V: TRBV25-1
J: TRBJ1-1

DNA: TGTGCCAGCAGCGTCCAAGGACCCGAAGCCGGGGAGCTGTTTTTT
CDR3: CASSVQGPEAGELFF
D: .
size: .
V: TRBV9
J: TRBJ2-2

DNA: TGTGCCAGCAGCTTCTCCTACGAGCAGTACTTC
CDR3: CASSFSYEQYF
D: .
size: .
V: TRBV7-9
J: TRBJ2-7

DNA: TGTGCCAGCAGTTTATGGCTAGAGGCTGAGACCCAGTACTTC
CDR3: CASSLWLEAETQYF
D: .
size: .
V: TRBV27
J: TRBJ2-5

DNA: TGTGCCAGTAGTATACTGTGGGGGATGAAGAACACTGAAGCTTTCTTT
CDR3: CASSILWGMKNTEAFF
D: .
size: .
V: TRBV19
J: TRBJ1-1

DNA: TGTGCCAGCAGCTTGCTCAGGGGACCTTCACCCCTCCACTTT
CDR3: CASSLLRGPSPLHF
D: .
size: .
V: TRBV5-8
J: TRBJ1-6

DNA: TGTGCCAGCAGCTTACAGGGCAACACTGAAGCTTTCTTT
CDR3: CASSLQGNTEAFF
D: .
size: .
V: TRBV7-2
J: TRBJ1-1

DNA: TGTGCCAGCAGTGAAGCGTATAGGGACGAGCAGTACTTC
CDR3: CASSEAYRDEQYF
D: .
size: .
V: TRBV2
J: TRBJ2-7

DNA: TGTGCCAGCAGCCCCCTAGCGGGAGAAAGGGAGACCCAGTACTTC
CDR3: CASSPLAGERETQYF
D: TRBD2
size: .
V: TRBV6-5
J: TRBJ2-5

DNA: TGTGCCAGCAGCCGCCCCCTAGCGGGAGTCGCCAAAAACATTCAGTACTTC
CDR3: CASSRPLAGVAKNIQYF
D: TRBD2
size: .
V: TRBV28
J: TRBJ2-4

DNA: TGTGCCATCGTTAACACCCTTACAGGGCCCCCTAACTATGGCTACACCTTC
CDR3: CAIVNTLTGPPNYGYTF
D: .
size: .
V: TRBV10-3
J: TRBJ1-2

DNA: TGTGCCAGCAGGTCAGGGGTTGAGCAGTTCTTC
CDR3: CASRSGVEQFF
D: .
size: .
V: TRBV7-2
J: TRBJ2-1

DNA: TGTGCCAGCTCCCCCCGCACAGGGGGAGGTGGAAACACCATATATTTT
CDR3: CASSPRTGGGGNTIYF
D: TRBD1
size: .
V: TRBV18
J: TRBJ1-3

DNA: TGTGCCATCAGTGATGAGACTAGCGGCACAGATACGCAGTATTTT
CDR3: CAISDETSGTDTQYF
D: TRBD2
size: .
V: TRBV10-3
J: TRBJ2-3

DNA: TGTGCCAGCAGTGAATTACAGGACTATGGCTACACCTTC
CDR3: CASSELQDYGYTF
D: .
size: .
V: TRBV6-1
J: TRBJ1-2

DNA: TGTGCCAGTACCCGAGCGGGAGGTGAAGCAGATACGCAGTATTTT
CDR3: CASTRAGGEADTQYF
D: TRBD2
size: .
V: TRBV19
J: TRBJ2-3

DNA: TGCGCCCGGGGAAAGGGTGTTAGCAATCAGCCCCAGCATTTT
CDR3: CARGKGVSNQPQHF
D: .
size: .
V: TRBV23-1
J: TRBJ1-5

DNA: TGTGCCAGCACCACAGGGGATGGATCACCCCTCCACTTT
CDR3: CASTTGDGSPLHF
D: TRBD1
size: few
V: TRBV28
J: TRBJ1-6

DNA: TGTGCCAGCAGTGAAGGGTTCGGGGTCGGAAACACCATATATTTT
CDR3: CASSEGFGVGNTIYF
D: .
size: .
V: TRBV6-1
J: TRBJ1-3